These 19 T cell receptor beta chains were sequenced from one sample in a study of neurological immune-mediated disorders. Each CDR3 protein gets one entry after TCRdb re-called the 5' RACE reads with MiXCR. The sample lists just under 60,000 distinct CDR3 sequences; 3% to 4% were seen once. Sequenced sample: PBMCs. The receptors originated from a woman aged 30 to 39 with multiple sclerosis.

This clonotype was counted many times. The gene calls are TRBV20-1 and TRBJ2-1; D is possibly TRBD1 (5 bases). Germline CDR1 is DFQATT and CDR2 is SNEGSKA (reference sequence). The CDR3 sequence is 15 residues long. The germline V and J ends were trimmed by 3 bases and 7 bases, with 19 bases remaining between them. The CDR3 sequence: CSASGSRGSVNEQFF. The CDR3 nucleotides read TGCAGTGCTAGTGGGTCTAGGGGTTCGGTGAATGAGCAGTTCTTC.

This clonotype occurred many times. V is TRBV6-5 and J is TRBJ2-2; D not resolved. Per the germline V gene, CDR1 is MNHEY and CDR2 is SVGAGI. CDR3 size: 13 residues. V was shortened by 2 bases and J by 6 bases, with 7 bases between the two germline ends. In DNA form, the CDR3 reads TGTGCCAGCAGTTACGACACGTCCGGGGAGCTGTTTTTT. This translates into CASSYDTSGELFF.

On this clonotype: Being one base from a much bigger clone, this may be a read error. V and J are TRBV20-1 and TRBJ2-1, with TRBD1 matching 8 bases. Per germline, CDR1 DFQATT and CDR2 SNEGSKA (reference sequence). V lost 3 bases to trimming and J lost 3 bases; unmatched junction nucleotides: 10. The CDR3 extends over 16 amino acids. CDR3 bases: TGCAGTGCTAGCACCTTCGGACAGGGCAACTACAATGAGCAGTTCTTC. Translation: CSASTFGQGNYNEQFF.

In this sample, this clonotype turned up many times. The V and J genes are TRBV10-3 and TRBJ2-4; TRBD2 aligns across 9 bases. The trim removed 10 bases at V and 7 bases at J, leaving 8 bases unmatched. Germline lookup yields CDR1 ENHRY and CDR2 SYGVKD. The CDR3 consists of 13 residues. DNA for the CDR3: TGTGCCACGAGCATAGCGGGGGTGAACATTCAGTACTTC. Translation: CATSIAGVNIQYF.

Remarks on this clonotype: This may arise from a read error, as a much more abundant clone is one base away. The chain carries TRBV12-3 or TRBV12-4 and TRBJ2-7, with TRBD2 identical over 7 bases. This CDR3 contains 12 residues. V gave up 6 bases and J gave up 9 bases; unmatched junction bases: 8. Here the CDR3 reads CASSKSGAGQYF. For the CDR3, the DNA is TGTGCCAGCAGCAAAAGCGGGGCAGGGCAGTACTTC.

This clonotype has more than one count but fewer than ten. The junction does not match germline at one end; this may be a read error. V gene TRBV20-1 combines with J gene TRBJ1-6, with 11 positions matching TRBD1. The CDR3 contains 18 residues. The V gene's germline CDR1 is DFQATT and CDR2 SNEGSKA (reference sequence). The CDR3: CSARDAGTGGGYNSPLNF. The CDR3 DNA sequence: TGCAGTGCTAGAGATGCCGGGACAGGGGGAGGGTATAATTCACCCCTCAACTTT.

This clonotype was counted ten times or more. This chain joins TRBV28 and TRBJ2-1; 8 bases fit TRBD1. With V trimmed by 6 bases and J by 1 base, 5 bases remained unmatched. The CDR3 extends over 15 amino acids. Germline assignment: CDR1 MDHEN and CDR2 SYDVKM. The CDR3 loop is CASRSTGGSYNEQFF. CDR3 sequence (DNA): TGTGCCAGCAGATCTACAGGGGGATCCTACAATGAGCAGTTCTTC.

This clonotype occurred many times. This sequence joins TRBV5-1 and TRBJ1-1; D perhaps matches TRBD1 (5 bases). Germline V gives CDR1 SGHRS, CDR2 YFSETQ. Trimming removed 0 bases from V and 1 base from J, with 10 bases in between. The length of the CDR3 is 15 residues. This CDR3 reads CASSLEGRENTEAFF. For the CDR3, the DNA is TGCGCCAGCAGCTTGGAGGGACGGGAGAACACTGAAGCTTTCTTT.

This clonotype was observed many times. This rearrangement joins TRBV24-1 to TRBJ2-1, with D perhaps matching TRBD2 (5 bases). V lost 3 bases, J lost 7 bases, and 15 bases lay in between. The CDR3 totals 15 residues. Germline CDR1 reads KGHDR; CDR2 reads SFDVKD. CDR3 bases: TGTGCCACCAGTGATCCCGGGGTGAGTTGGAATGAGCAGTTCTTC. It translates to CATSDPGVSWNEQFF.

This clonotype showed up many times. The genes are TRBV6-5 and TRBJ1-1, with D unclear. The germline V gene encodes CDR1 MNHEY and CDR2 SVGAGI. V lost 6 bases to trimming and J lost 6 bases, with 11 bases between them. This CDR3 has 12 amino acids. The CDR3 DNA reads as TGTGCCAGCAGCTGGACCGGATCTGAAGCTTTCTTT. Protein: CASSWTGSEAFF.

This clonotype was seen many times. The chain carries TRBV5-1 and TRBJ2-1; tentative D call: TRBD1 (6 bases). Deletions cut 6 bases from V and 2 bases from J, with 9 bases between. This CDR3 spans 13 amino acids. Germline V gives CDR1 SGHRS, CDR2 YFSETQ. In DNA form, the CDR3 reads TGCGCCAGCACAGGGGAGCCCTACAATGAGCAGTTCTTC. It encodes CASTGEPYNEQFF.

There are many counts of this clonotype. The chain employs TRBV3-1 and TRBJ1-1, with 9 bases identical to TRBD1. J lost 3 bases, V lost 2 bases, and 7 bases had no gene match. The germline V gene encodes CDR1 LGHDT and CDR2 YNNKEL (reference sequence). This CDR3 has 16 amino acids. The CDR3 sequence: CASSQLGTGRDTEAFF. The CDR3 DNA is TGTGCCAGCAGCCAATTAGGGACAGGGCGGGACACTGAAGCTTTCTTT.

Ten or more counts support this clonotype. This chain links TRBV3-1 with TRBJ1-2, with 10 bases fitting TRBD1. The trim removed 3 bases at V and 6 bases at J, leaving 1 base unmatched. CDR1 is LGHDT and CDR2 is YNNKEL in the germline V gene (reference sequence). The CDR3 consists of 13 residues. CDR3 residues: CASSHGQGDGYTF. CDR3 nucleotide sequence: TGTGCCAGCAGCCACGGACAGGGGGATGGCTACACCTTC.

This clonotype has only a few counts. V is TRBV5-1 and J is TRBJ2-7; a possible D gene is TRBD1 (5 bases). The CDR3 has 12 amino acids. V gave up 0 bases and J gave up 7 bases, with 8 bases separating them. CDR1 is SGHRS and CDR2 is YFSETQ in the germline V gene. This CDR3 is CASSLVGQEQYF. CDR3 bases: TGCGCCAGCAGCTTGGTTGGACAAGAGCAGTACTTC. Combining the CDR3 with reference TRBV5-1 and TRBJ2-7 gives the whole variable domain KAGVTQTPRYLIKTRGQQVTLSCSPISGHRSVSWYQQTPGQGLQFLFEYFSETQRNKGNFPGRFSGRQFSNSRSEMNVSTLELGDSALYLCASSLVGQEQYFGPGTRLTVT.

Ten or more counts support this clonotype. The chain uses TRBV6-5 and TRBJ2-7; 11 bases are shared with TRBD2. The J segment lost 2 bases and the V segment lost 6 bases, leaving 3 bases of the junction unmatched. Germline assignment: CDR1 MNHEY and CDR2 SVGAGI. The CDR3 runs to 14 residues. Here the CDR3 DNA reads TGTGCCAGCAGACTAGCGGGAGCGGCCTACGAGCAGTACTTC. Its protein product is CASRLAGAAYEQYF.

This clonotype showed up many times. The gene calls are TRBV20-1 and TRBJ1-1; TRBD1 matches 8 bases. Trimming removed 3 bases from V and 1 base from J; junction bases left unmatched: 7. Per germline, CDR1 DFQATT and CDR2 SNEGSKA (reference sequence). This CDR3 has 15 amino acids. The CDR3 region has the DNA TGCAGTGCTAGGCAGGGGGCAGGGGAGAACACTGAAGCTTTCTTT. This gives the protein CSARQGAGENTEAFF.

The table lists this clonotype with many counts. This chain links TRBV18 with TRBJ2-1; 7 bases fit TRBD1. This CDR3 region has 15 residues. With V trimmed by 3 bases and J by 0 bases, 2 bases remained unmatched. Germline lookup yields CDR1 KGHSH and CDR2 LQKENI. The CDR3 DNA sequence: TGTGCCAGCTCACCTGGGACAGCCTCCTACAATGAGCAGTTCTTC. It yields the protein CASSPGTASYNEQFF.

This clonotype occurred a few times. The chain combines TRBV19 with TRBJ1-2, with D perhaps matching TRBD1 (5 bases). V was pared by 5 bases and J by 0 bases, with 7 bases between. Germline V gives CDR1 LNHDA, CDR2 SQIVND (reference sequence). The CDR3 is 13 amino acids. CDR3 nucleotides: TGTGCCAGTAGTTTACAGGCTAACTATGGCTACACCTTC. Protein: CASSLQANYGYTF.

Many counts were recorded for this clonotype. This rearrangement joins TRBV10-3 to TRBJ2-1, with D perhaps TRBD1 or TRBD2 (5 bases each). The V gene lost 6 bases and the J gene lost 2 bases, with 5 bases spanning the gap. Germline V lookup: CDR1 ENHRY, CDR2 SYGVKD. The CDR3 length is 12 residues. CDR3 coding DNA: TGTGCCATCAGGGGGGCCTACAATGAGCAGTTCTTC. It yields the protein CAIRGAYNEQFF.